This is a list of T cell receptor beta chains from one sample in a study of blood T cells in healthy people across ages. From the 5' RACE reads, TCRdb called clonotypes with MiXCR, one entry per CDR3 protein. This sample yields around 780,000 distinct CDR3 sequences, of which roughly 50% are seen a single time; roughly 26% belongs to the top ten. The source material was blood. All receptors derive from a man aged 35 to 55 in good health. CDR3s include the opening cysteine and the closing phenylalanine or tryptophan. A D gene is named only where the DNA matches it firmly. Rows may omit the clone size; those that give it use once, few, many or a size class.

abundance	d_gene	v_gene	j_gene	CDR3nt	CDR3aa
NA	NA	TRBV9	TRBJ2-1	TGTGCCAGCAGCGTAGAACTCCTCCCATACAATGAGCAGTTCTTC	CASSVELLPYNEQFF
NA	NA	TRBV10-3	TRBJ2-5	TGTGCCATCAGCGCCGGCTGGGACAACGAATCGCAAGAGACCCAGTACTTC	CAISAGWDNESQETQYF
once	TRBD1	TRBV7-2	TRBJ1-2	TGTGCCAGCAGCTCTCGGCAGGCGACAGGGCTTCGAGGCTACACCTTC	CASSSRQATGLRGYTF
NA	TRBD2	TRBV10-3	TRBJ2-1	TGTGCCATCAGTGAGCCATCCGGGACTAGCAACAATGAGCAGTTCTTC	CAISEPSGTSNNEQFF
NA	NA	TRBV20-1	TRBJ1-5	TGCAGTGCTAGAGATCAGGCCGGCCAGGGAGGTCAGCCCCAGCATTTT	CSARDQAGQGGQPQHF
NA	NA	TRBV4-2	TRBJ2-7	TGTGCCAGCAGCCAAGATGACAGGAGCTCCTACGAGCAGTACTTC	CASSQDDRSSYEQYF
NA	NA	TRBV28	TRBJ2-7	TGTGCCAGCAGCCCCGGCGGAACCTACGAGCAGTACTTC	CASSPGGTYEQYF
NA	NA	TRBV7-3	TRBJ1-2	TGTGCCAGCAGCTTAACCTCCGATCAAGGCTACACCTTC	CASSLTSDQGYTF
few	TRBD2	TRBV18	TRBJ2-4	TGTGCCAGCTCACCGACTAGCGCATCCTTGACGGCCAAAAACATTCAGTACTTC	CASSPTSASLTAKNIQYF
few	TRBD1	TRBV29-1	TRBJ1-2	TGCAGCGGGAGGGGGACAGGGGACTATGGCTACACCTTC	CSGRGTGDYGYTF
NA	TRBD2	TRBV5-1	TRBJ2-5	TGCGCCAGCAGCTCGGATTATAGCGGGAGGAAGGGGGAGACCCAGTACTTC	CASSSDYSGRKGETQYF
few	NA	TRBV5-1	TRBJ2-5	TGCGCCAGCAGCCTCCTGTCGGTCAGACGCATCTACCAAGAGACCCAGTACTTC	CASSLLSVRRIYQETQYF
NA	NA	TRBV27	TRBJ2-5	TGTGCCAGCAGGCCCCGTGACGCGGTGCCCCAGTACTTC	CASRPRDAVPQYF
once	TRBD2	TRBV7-2	TRBJ2-2	TGTGCCAGCAGCATAGGGACTAGCGGCACCGGGGAGCTGTTTTTT	CASSIGTSGTGELFF
NA	NA	TRBV6-2/TRBV6-3	TRBJ1-2	TGTGCCAGCAGTTACTCGCAGGGCGGCTACACCTTC	CASSYSQGGYTF
few	NA	TRBV27	TRBJ2-7	TGTGCCAGCAGTTTATGGTCCGGGGCCGGCTCCTACGAGCAGTACTTC	CASSLWSGAGSYEQYF
NA	NA	TRBV20-1	TRBJ2-3	TGCAGTGCTAGAGCAGAAGATACGCAGTATTTT	CSARAEDTQYF
NA	TRBD1	TRBV29-1	TRBJ1-1	TGCAGCGTTGAGGATCCCCGGTTCGGGACAGGGGTTTTCTTT	CSVEDPRFGTGVFF
once	NA	TRBV11-1	TRBJ2-7	TGTGCCAGCAGCCCAAACATCGCTAGTGGGGGAATCCAATTTTCCGGGTTGTCCTACGAGCAGTACTTC	CASSPNIASGGIQFSGLSYEQYF
NA	TRBD2	TRBV7-6	TRBJ2-2	TGTGCCAGCAGCTTGACTCGGGGGGGGGCCACCGGGGAGCTGTTTTTT	CASSLTRGGATGELFF
NA	TRBD1	TRBV12-3/TRBV12-4	TRBJ2-7	TGTGCCAGCAGTCCCCCGGGACAGGCCTCCTACGAGCAGTACTTC	CASSPPGQASYEQYF
few	NA	TRBV12-3/TRBV12-4	TRBJ1-5	TGTGCCAGCAGTTTAGGGGGCGGTTATCAGCCCCAGCATTTT	CASSLGGGYQPQHF